This TCR beta chain was sequenced for a study of patients and donors after allogeneic stem cell transplantation. TCRdb fed the RT-PCR reads into MiXCR, producing one record per CDR3 protein. The data contain roughly 880,000 distinct CDR3 sequences, about a sixth of them singletons. The V gene end was trimmed by 1 base and the J gene end by 9 bases; junction bases not matched to a gene: 8. The CDR3 runs 15 residues. Germline assignment: CDR1 LGHNA and CDR2 YSLEER. The source of this sequence is a human donor who was either an allogeneic HSCT recipient or a stem cell or donor lymphocyte infusion donor (not recorded which). It is not recorded whose cells these are; they may come from a transplant donor. This chain connects TRBV4-3 to TRBJ2-1; 8 bases are a match to TRBD2. The sequenced sample was blood, either unsorted or a sorted T cell fraction (not recorded which). CDR3 protein: CASSQAPGLGGEQFF. The CDR3 bases are TGCGCCAGCAGCCAAGCGCCGGGACTAGGGGGTGAGCAGTTCTTC.